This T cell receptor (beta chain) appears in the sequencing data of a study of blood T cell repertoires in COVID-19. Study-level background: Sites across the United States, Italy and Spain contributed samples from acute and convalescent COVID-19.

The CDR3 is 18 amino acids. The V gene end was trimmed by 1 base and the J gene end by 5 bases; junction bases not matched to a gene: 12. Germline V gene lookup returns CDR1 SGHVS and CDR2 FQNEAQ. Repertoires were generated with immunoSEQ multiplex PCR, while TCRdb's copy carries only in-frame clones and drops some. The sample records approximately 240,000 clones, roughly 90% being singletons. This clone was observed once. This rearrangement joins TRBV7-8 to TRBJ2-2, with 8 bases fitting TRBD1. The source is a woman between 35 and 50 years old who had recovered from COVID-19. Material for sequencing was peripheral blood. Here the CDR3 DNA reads TGTGCCAGCAGCTTAGGTTTCACCGGACAGGGAGGTACCGGGGAGCTGTTTTTT. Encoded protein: CASSLGFTGQGGTGELFF.